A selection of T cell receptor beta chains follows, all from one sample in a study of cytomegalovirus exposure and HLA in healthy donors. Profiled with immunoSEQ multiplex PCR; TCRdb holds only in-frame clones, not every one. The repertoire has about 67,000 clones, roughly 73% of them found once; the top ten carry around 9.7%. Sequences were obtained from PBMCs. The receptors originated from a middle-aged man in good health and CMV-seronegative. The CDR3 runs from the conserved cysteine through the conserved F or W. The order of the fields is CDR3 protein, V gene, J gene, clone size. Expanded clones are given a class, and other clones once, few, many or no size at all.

cdr3_aa: CASSRGTVTEAFF
v_call: TRBV6-5
j_call: TRBJ1-1
clone_size: few

cdr3_aa: CATSTGDRAIHEQYF
v_call: TRBV15
j_call: -
clone_size: -

cdr3_aa: CASSQVPPWGGDYEQYF
v_call: TRBV14
j_call: TRBJ2-7
clone_size: -

cdr3_aa: CASSYSEREGGYTF
v_call: TRBV6-5
j_call: TRBJ1-2
clone_size: -

cdr3_aa: CASSAGTGIEETQYF
v_call: TRBV10-1
j_call: TRBJ2-5
clone_size: few

cdr3_aa: CASSPGGNTEAFF
v_call: TRBV19
j_call: TRBJ1-1
clone_size: -

cdr3_aa: CASRNQPTQETQYF
v_call: TRBV5-1
j_call: TRBJ2-5
clone_size: -

cdr3_aa: CASSLGGGTPDGYTF
v_call: TRBV5-4
j_call: TRBJ1-2
clone_size: once

cdr3_aa: CASNRGGAYEQYF
v_call: TRBV28
j_call: -
clone_size: -

cdr3_aa: CASSRRQDSETQYF
v_call: TRBV7-9
j_call: TRBJ2-5
clone_size: few

cdr3_aa: CASSGASPTQYF
v_call: TRBV18
j_call: TRBJ2-3
clone_size: -

cdr3_aa: CASSLAGREGRGGTQYF
v_call: TRBV7-2
j_call: TRBJ2-5
clone_size: few

cdr3_aa: CASSLFPGSYEQYF
v_call: TRBV27
j_call: TRBJ2-7
clone_size: -

cdr3_aa: CASTLPGGLETQYF
v_call: TRBV7-9
j_call: TRBJ2-5
clone_size: -

cdr3_aa: CASSPAWGGDTQYF
v_call: TRBV5-1
j_call: TRBJ2-3
clone_size: once

cdr3_aa: CASSLALPRAIQGQYF
v_call: TRBV11-3
j_call: TRBJ2-5
clone_size: once

cdr3_aa: CASSKDRYNEQFF
v_call: TRBV21-1
j_call: TRBJ2-1
clone_size: -

cdr3_aa: CASSLFSSSDTQYF
v_call: TRBV5-1
j_call: TRBJ2-3
clone_size: once

cdr3_aa: CASSPHLAGFSDTQYF
v_call: TRBV5-4
j_call: TRBJ2-3
clone_size: -

cdr3_aa: CASSLYLGGGTDTQYF
v_call: TRBV5-4
j_call: TRBJ2-3
clone_size: -

cdr3_aa: CASSQADAGGPSSYNEQFF
v_call: TRBV4-1
j_call: TRBJ2-1
clone_size: -

cdr3_aa: CASGTGRNEQFF
v_call: TRBV5-1
j_call: TRBJ2-1
clone_size: few